The clone carrying this T cell receptor beta chain was detected ten times or more. This sample was taken from a study of T-cell reconstitution after alpha-beta-depleted transplantation in children. A library of TCRbeta sequences, prepared with unique molecular identifiers, was generated. One entry per CDR3 protein results from TCRdb running MiXCR on the PCR reads. The data hold approximately 490,000 distinct CDR3 sequences, with about 10% observed a single time. This CDR3 has 13 residues. With 7 bases clipped from V and 8 bases from J, the junction kept 9 bases outside the gene matches. The chain carries TRBV12-3 or TRBV12-4 and TRBJ2-3, with TRBD2 identical over 7 bases. This TCR derives from a child younger than 10 with inherited bone marrow failure, due to receive a stem cell transplant. The sequences come from PBMCs, collected before TCRalphabeta/CD19-depleted stem cell transplant. This CDR3 reads CASTPGGIGTQYF. The CDR3 bases are TGTGCCAGCACCCCCGGGGGGATAGGTACGCAGTATTTT.